The 26 T cell receptor beta chains given below trace back to one sample, sequenced in a study of PD-L1 blockade in urothelial cancer. The repertoire was sequenced with immunoSEQ multiplex PCR; TCRdb's copy has only in-frame clones and lacks some. The sample carries under 120,000 clones, 70% to 85% recorded once. The sample here was PBMCs, taken around atezolizumab (anti-PD-L1) treatment. Every receptor here comes from a man aged 50-60 years with urothelial cancer.

This clone occurred a few times. The chain recombines TRBV10-2 with TRBJ2-1; D gene unclear. This CDR3 has 12 amino acids. V gave up 5 bases and J gave up 3 bases, with 5 bases separating them. CDR1 and CDR2 (germline): WSHSY, SAAADI. This chain's CDR3 is CASSPDYNEQFF. The CDR3 DNA reads TGCGCCAGCAGTCCAGACTACAATGAGCAGTTCTTC.

The rearrangement links TRBV27 to TRBJ1-1; maybe TRBD1 (5 bases). From germline, CDR1 is MNHEY and CDR2 SMNVEV (reference sequence). CDR3 length: 12 amino acids. V gave up 8 bases and J gave up 11 bases, with 18 bases separating them. The CDR3 loop is CASGAAGGWAFF. The DNA of the CDR3 is TGTGCCAGCGGGGCAGCGGGAGGTTGGGCTTTCTTT.

The V gene is TRBV5-4, the J gene TRBJ1-2; unclear D gene. Germline CDR1 is SGHNT and CDR2 is YYREEE (reference sequence). Trimming removed 2 bases at V and 8 bases at J, with 13 bases between. The CDR3 totals 13 residues. The CDR3 DNA reads as TGTGCCAGCAGCTTTTTCGGGGTGGGCGGCTACACCTTC. It yields the protein CASSFFGVGGYTF.

V is TRBV2 and J is TRBJ2-7, with D perhaps TRBD2 (5 bases). This CDR3 spans 15 amino acids. The V gene lost 6 bases and the J gene lost 1 base, with 16 bases spanning the gap. CDR1 and CDR2 (germline): SNHLY, FYNNEI. The chain's CDR3 is CASRTKTGPSYEQYF. The CDR3 nucleotides read TGTGCCAGCAGGACTAAAACCGGACCTTCCTACGAGCAGTACTTC.

This clone was counted once. The chain employs TRBV28 and TRBJ2-1; the match to TRBD1 covers 10 bases. CDR3 length: 13 residues. CDR1 and CDR2 (germline): MDHEN, SYDVKM. The ends lost 4 bases at V and 15 bases at J; junction bases unmatched: 9. The CDR3 sequence: CASSSGQGSLRFF. CDR3 bases: TGTGCCAGCAGTTCGGGACAGGGGTCGCTTCGGTTCTTC.

The V and J genes are TRBV5-5 and TRBJ2-7, with D maybe TRBD2 (6 bases). V was cut by 4 bases and J by 4 bases, with 21 bases left in between. Germline CDR1 and CDR2: SGHKS and YYEKEE (reference sequence). This CDR3 is built from 16 residues. This CDR3 reads CASSRPPTGEGYEQYF. CDR3 sequence (DNA): TGTGCCAGCAGCCGACCCCCTACGGGGGAAGGTTACGAGCAGTACTTC.

The genes are TRBV11-2 and TRBJ2-5; the D is unclear. CDR3 length equals 14 residues. Germline V gene lookup returns CDR1 SGHAT and CDR2 FQNNGV. Trimming took 5 bases from V and 9 from J, leaving 19 bases between them. The CDR3 DNA reads TGTGCCAGCAGCCCCGAGAGGTCTATTTCTGCCCAGTACTTC. It specifies CASSPERSISAQYF.

The chain combines TRBV18 with TRBJ2-5; 12 bases fit TRBD2. Germline V gene sequence: CDR1 KGHSH, CDR2 LQKENI. V shed 2 bases, J shed 2 bases, and the junction held 3 bases outside the gene matches. The CDR3 is 16 amino acids. CDR3 residues: CASSPGLAGLQETQYF. CDR3 sequence (DNA): TGTGCCAGCTCACCAGGACTAGCGGGGCTACAAGAGACCCAGTACTTC.

V gene TRBV6-1 combines with J gene TRBJ1-1; D is unclear. The CDR3 consists of 11 residues. Germline V gene sequence: CDR1 MNHNS, CDR2 SASEGT. V was trimmed by 2 bases and J by 10 bases, leaving 8 bases between them. CDR3 sequence (DNA): TGTGCCAGCAGTGAATTAGAGTCAGCTTTCTTT. Amino acid sequence: CASSELESAFF.

This clone has a handful of counts. The chain links TRBV5-1 to TRBJ2-3; weak D call: TRBD2 (6 bases). CDR3 size: 16 residues. With 4 bases removed from V and 2 bases from J, the gap between germline ends came to 17 bases. From germline, CDR1 is SGHRS and CDR2 YFSETQ. CDR3 sequence (DNA): TGCGCCAGCAGCCCCCGGGGAGCGGGCCTCACAGATACGCAGTATTTT. Amino acids: CASSPRGAGLTDTQYF.

The CDR3 DNA sequence: TGTGCCAGCAGTTTACGAGTGGGTGACACCACAGATACGCAGTATTTT. The encoded protein is CASSLRVGDTTDTQYF. J is TRBJ2-3 and V is TRBV28; the D is unclear. The germline V and J ends were trimmed by 2 bases and 2 bases, with 14 bases remaining between them. This CDR3 comprises 16 residues. The germline V gene encodes CDR1 MDHEN and CDR2 SYDVKM.

This rearrangement joins TRBV5-3 to TRBJ2-3; 16 positions agree with TRBD2. TRBV5-3 is given ORF status, its function remaining uncertain. The CDR3 runs to 19 residues. Unmatched junction bases numbered 11, after V lost 3 bases and J lost 4 bases. The CDR3 reads CARSCTPGLAGGPPDTQYF. As DNA, the CDR3 is TGTGCCAGAAGCTGTACCCCGGGACTAGCGGGAGGGCCCCCAGATACGCAGTATTTT.

The V and J genes are TRBV5-5 and TRBJ1-3; no clear D gene. Germline-derived CDR1 and CDR2 are SGHKS and YYEKEE (reference sequence). The V and J ends lost 2 bases and 4 bases respectively, with 4 bases between them. This CDR3 has 12 amino acids. The CDR3: CASSLEGNTIYF. The DNA for the CDR3 is TGTGCCAGCAGCTTAGAGGGAAACACCATATATTTT.

This clone occurred once. This chain connects TRBV5-6 to TRBJ2-1; a possible D gene is TRBD2 (5 bases). CDR1 is SGHDT and CDR2 is YYEEEE in the germline V gene. This CDR3 has 16 amino acids. Trimming took off 0 bases at V and 4 bases at J, with 14 bases between the two ends. The CDR3 bases are TGTGCCAGCAGCTTGGGGGTTCTAGCTGGGTACAATGAGCAGTTCTTC. Protein sequence: CASSLGVLAGYNEQFF.

The CDR3 region is CAISLAGDYEQYF. CDR3 DNA: TGTGCCATCAGCCTAGCGGGAGACTACGAGCAGTACTTC. This chain uses TRBV10-3 with TRBJ2-7; 10 bases match TRBD2. Trimming removed 6 bases from V and 3 bases from J; junction bases left unmatched: 2. CDR1 and CDR2 from the germline V gene are ENHRY and SYGVKD. The CDR3 is made up of 13 amino acids.

The rearrangement links TRBV5-4 to TRBJ2-1, with a weak D call TRBD2 (5 bases). The CDR3 contains 12 residues. Trimming removed 1 base from V and 9 bases from J, with 8 bases in between. Germline-derived CDR1 and CDR2 are SGHNT and YYREEE (reference sequence). CDR3 in DNA: TGTGCCAGCAGCTTGTTGGGGAGTGAGCAGTTCTTC. It is translated as CASSLLGSEQFF.

The V call is TRBV2, the J call TRBJ2-1; TRBD2 matches 13 bases. The CDR3 runs 15 residues. Germline V gives CDR1 SNHLY, CDR2 FYNNEI. The V and J ends lost 6 bases and 6 bases, in that order; junction bases with no gene match: 5. For the CDR3, the DNA is TGTGCCAGCAGGCCACTAGCGGGAGGGAGCAATGAGCAGTTCTTC. Protein product: CASRPLAGGSNEQFF.

This CDR3 is CSAGTRNEQFF. CDR3 nucleotide sequence: TGCAGTGCAGGGACAAGAAATGAGCAGTTCTTC. J is TRBJ2-1 and V is TRBV20-1, with D possibly TRBD1 on 6 matching bases. The CDR3 totals 11 residues. V shed 6 bases and J shed 7 bases, with 10 bases lying between them. Germline V gives CDR1 DFQATT, CDR2 SNEGSKA (reference sequence).

The CDR3 loop reads CASSQEGRTFGYTF. DNA for the CDR3: TGCGCCAGCAGCCAAGAGGGGAGGACTTTTGGCTACACCTTC. This rearrangement joins TRBV4-1 to TRBJ1-2; D is ambiguous. CDR1 and CDR2 (germline): MGHRA, YSYEKL. V lost 0 bases to trimming and J lost 7 bases, with 12 bases between them. This CDR3 has 14 amino acids.

The rearrangement joins TRBV6-5 to TRBJ2-1; TRBD2 matches at 9 bases. The V gene end was trimmed by 5 bases and the J gene end by 9 bases; junction bases not matched to a gene: 8. Germline CDR1 MNHEY, CDR2 SVGAGI. CDR3 size: 14 residues. As DNA, the CDR3 is TGTGCCAGCAGTAGCGCGGGAGGGCCGATTGAGCAGTTCTTC. It translates to CASSSAGGPIEQFF.

This clone was seen a single time. The chain carries TRBV18 and TRBJ2-3; perhaps TRBD1 as D (5 bases). The CDR3 spans 15 residues. The germline V gene encodes CDR1 KGHSH and CDR2 LQKENI. Trimming pared 6 bases from V and 1 base from J, leaving 14 bases between. CDR3: CASSWDRGGTDTQYF. In nucleotides, the CDR3 is TGTGCCAGCTCGTGGGATAGGGGTGGCACAGATACGCAGTATTTT.

This clone appeared a single time. The chain has TRBV2 and TRBJ2-7; TRBD1 is a possible D gene (6 bases). The germline gives CDR1 SNHLY, CDR2 FYNNEI. The V end was cut by 4 bases, the J end by 4 bases, with 11 bases between. The CDR3 has 13 residues. For the CDR3, the DNA is TGTGCCAGCAGTGTGAAGGGGACATACGAGCAGTACTTC. Residues: CASSVKGTYEQYF.

The CDR3 coding sequence is TGTGCCAGCAGGGAGAGCGGCACAGATACGCAGTATTTT. Protein product: CASRESGTDTQYF. This sequence joins TRBV11-2 and TRBJ2-3; D gene unclear. The ends were cut back, 6 bases at V and 1 base at J, with 8 bases in the middle. Per the germline V gene, CDR1 is SGHAT and CDR2 is FQNNGV. The CDR3 consists of 13 residues. Supplemented by reference TRBV11-2 and TRBJ2-3, the full variable domain reads EAGVAQSPRYKIIEKRQSVAFWCNPISGHATLYWYQQILGQGPKLLIQFQNNGVVDDSQLPKDRFSAERLKGVDSTLKIQPAKLEDSAVYLCASRESGTDTQYFGPGTRLTVL.

The chain recombines TRBV19 with TRBJ2-2; D may be TRBD2 (5 bases). V lost 5 bases and J lost 6, with 19 bases in between. Germline V gene sequence: CDR1 LNHDA, CDR2 SQIVND (reference sequence). The CDR3 loop spans 16 amino acids. The CDR3 nucleotides read TGTGCCAGTAGTGCCCGATACGGGGTTCGGGCCGGGGAGCTGTTTTTT. It encodes CASSARYGVRAGELFF. The full variable domain, rest sourced from reference TRBV19 and TRBJ2-2, is DGGITQSPKYLFRKEGQNVTLSCEQNLNHDAMYWYRQDPGQGLRLIYYSQIVNDFQKGDIAEGYSVSREKKESFPLTVTSAQKNPTAFYLCASSARYGVRAGELFFGEGSRLTVL.

This clone was recorded a few times. V gene TRBV6-5 combines with J gene TRBJ2-3, with TRBD2 matching over 7 bases. V was pared by 1 base and J by 3 bases, with 4 bases of the junction left unmatched. There are 15 residues in the CDR3. CDR1 is MNHEY and CDR2 is SVGAGI in the germline V gene. The CDR3 loop reads CASSYWGEGTDTQYF. In nucleotides, the CDR3 is TGTGCCAGCAGTTACTGGGGGGAGGGGACAGATACGCAGTATTTT.

The sample holds one count of this clone. V usage is TRBV18 and J usage is TRBJ2-1; D possibly corresponds to TRBD2 (6 bases). This CDR3 is 15 amino acids long. The germline CDR1 and CDR2 sequences are KGHSH and LQKENI. V was trimmed by 3 bases and J by 7 bases, leaving 16 bases between them. The CDR3 here is CASSPSLAKGNEQFF. The CDR3 DNA is TGTGCCAGCTCACCTTCTCTAGCGAAAGGAAATGAGCAGTTCTTC.